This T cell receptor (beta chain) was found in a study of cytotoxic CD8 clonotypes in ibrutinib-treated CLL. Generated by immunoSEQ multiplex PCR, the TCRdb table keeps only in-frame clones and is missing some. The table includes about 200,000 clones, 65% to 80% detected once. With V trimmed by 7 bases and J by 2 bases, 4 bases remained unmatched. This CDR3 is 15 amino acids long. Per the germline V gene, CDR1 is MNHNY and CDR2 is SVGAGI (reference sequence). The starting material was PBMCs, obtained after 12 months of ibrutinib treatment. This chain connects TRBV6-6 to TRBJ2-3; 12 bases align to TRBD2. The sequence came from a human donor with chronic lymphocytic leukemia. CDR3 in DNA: TGTGCCAGCAAAACTAGCGGGAGGAACACAGATACGCAGTATTTT. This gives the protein CASKTSGRNTDTQYF.